Listed below are T cell receptor beta chains from one sample, sequenced in a study of blood T cell repertoires in COVID-19. The repertoire was sequenced with immunoSEQ multiplex PCR; TCRdb's copy has only in-frame clones and lacks some. In the table there are approximately 300,000 clones, nearly 90% of which are singletons. The sample taken for sequencing was peripheral blood. The receptors stem from a woman aged 40 to 49 with COVID-19, enrolled during active disease. Both conserved end residues are part of each CDR3. The D gene is left open where the match is weak. Part of the rows lack a size; the others show once, few, many or a class for expanded clones.

CDR3: CASWTMVHTGELFF
DNA: TGTGCCAGTTGGACTATGGTCCACACCGGGGAGCTGTTTTTT
size: NA
J: TRBJ2-2
D: NA
V: TRBV28

CDR3: CASSSYSGTGPAGYTF
DNA: TGTGCCAGCAGCTCCTATTCCGGGACAGGGCCTGCTGGCTACACCTTC
size: NA
J: TRBJ1-2
D: TRBD1
V: TRBV7-3

CDR3: CASSLVPGAEDNSPLHF
DNA: TGTGCCAGCAGCTTAGTCCCAGGGGCAGAGGATAATTCACCCCTCCACTTT
size: NA
J: TRBJ1-6
D: NA
V: TRBV7-2

CDR3: CASSATGETQYF
DNA: TGTGCCAGCAGCGCGACGGGGGAGACCCAGTACTTC
size: NA
J: TRBJ2-5
D: NA
V: TRBV7-3

CDR3: CASSPRVLVPEAFF
DNA: TGTGCCAGCAGCCCCCGGGTTCTGGTCCCTGAAGCTTTCTTT
size: once
J: TRBJ1-1
D: NA
V: TRBV9

CDR3: CASSPRLAGAADTQYF
DNA: TGTGCCAGCAGCCCCAGACTAGCGGGGGCGGCAGATACGCAGTATTTT
size: once
J: TRBJ2-3
D: TRBD2
V: TRBV5-6

CDR3: CASREDSYNYGYTF
DNA: TGTGCCAGCAGGGAGGACAGCTATAACTATGGCTACACCTTC
size: NA
J: TRBJ1-2
D: NA
V: TRBV28

CDR3: CASSYSGAGSNQPQHF
DNA: TGTGCCAGCAGTTACTCGGGGGCAGGCAGCAATCAGCCCCAGCATTTT
size: once
J: TRBJ1-5
D: NA
V: TRBV6-5

CDR3: CAWSVDRSSYNSPLHF
DNA: TGTGCCTGGAGTGTGGACAGGAGCTCCTATAATTCACCCCTCCACTTT
size: NA
J: TRBJ1-6
D: TRBD1
V: TRBV30

CDR3: CASSLQGRGYNEQFF
DNA: TGTGCCAGCAGTTTACAGGGGAGAGGCTACAATGAGCAGTTCTTC
size: NA
J: TRBJ2-1
D: TRBD1
V: TRBV11-2

CDR3: CSMTAGGTTDTQYF
DNA: TGCAGCATGACAGCGGGAGGGACCACAGATACGCAGTATTTT
size: few
J: TRBJ2-3
D: TRBD2
V: TRBV29-1

CDR3: CARSAGGDTEAFF
DNA: TGTGCCCGCAGCGCGGGGGGGGACACTGAAGCTTTCTTT
size: NA
J: TRBJ1-1
D: NA
V: TRBV9

CDR3: CSVLAGGETQYF
DNA: TGCAGCGTCTTAGCGGGGGGAGAGACCCAGTACTTC
size: NA
J: TRBJ2-5
D: TRBD2
V: TRBV29-1

CDR3: CASSFVPDTYSPLHF
DNA: TGTGCCAGCAGTTTCGTCCCGGACACTTATTCACCCCTCCACTTT
size: once
J: TRBJ1-6
D: NA
V: TRBV27

CDR3: CASSVVAAASEAFF
DNA: TGTGCCAGCAGCGTAGTGGCGGCAGCCTCTGAAGCTTTCTTT
size: NA
J: TRBJ1-1
D: NA
V: TRBV9

CDR3: CASSTQLGGKETQYF
DNA: TGTGCCAGTAGTACTCAATTGGGCGGGAAAGAGACCCAGTACTTC
size: NA
J: TRBJ2-5
D: NA
V: TRBV19

CDR3: CASSPRTDNYGYTF
DNA: TGTGCCAGCAGTCCCCGGACAGATAACTATGGCTACACCTTC
size: NA
J: TRBJ1-2
D: NA
V: TRBV6-5

CDR3: CASSLGSGLGQETQYF
DNA: TGCGCCAGCAGCTTGGGATCAGGCTTAGGCCAGGAGACCCAGTACTTC
size: NA
J: TRBJ2-5
D: NA
V: TRBV5-1

CDR3: CASSLSTGPTDTQYF
DNA: TGCGCCAGCAGCTTGTCCACAGGGCCTACAGATACGCAGTATTTT
size: NA
J: TRBJ2-3
D: NA
V: TRBV5-1

CDR3: CASSLSRRASTGYTF
DNA: TGTGCCAGCAGCTTAAGCAGAAGAGCTAGTACTGGCTACACCTTC
size: NA
J: TRBJ1-2
D: NA
V: TRBV7-9

CDR3: CASSPYPFVTNYGYTF
DNA: TGTGCCAGCAGCCCCTACCCTTTTGTCACTAACTATGGCTACACCTTC
size: NA
J: TRBJ1-2
D: NA
V: TRBV3-1/TRBV3-2

CDR3: CATSRDPGTSSYEQYF
DNA: TGTGCCACCAGCAGAGATCCCGGGACTAGCAGCTACGAGCAGTACTTC
size: NA
J: TRBJ2-7
D: TRBD2
V: TRBV15

CDR3: CASKTSGSPRETQYF
DNA: TGTGCCAGCAAGACTAGCGGGTCCCCGCGGGAGACCCAGTACTTC
size: NA
J: TRBJ2-5
D: TRBD2
V: TRBV2

CDR3: CASSFAQGNYGYTF
DNA: TGTGCCAGCAGTTTCGCACAGGGTAACTATGGCTACACCTTC
size: NA
J: TRBJ1-2
D: NA
V: TRBV28

CDR3: CASSPGQGYTEAFF
DNA: TGTGCCAGCTCCCCGGGACAGGGTTACACTGAAGCTTTCTTT
size: NA
J: TRBJ1-1
D: TRBD1
V: TRBV18

CDR3: CASSLRGWGYTF
DNA: TGTGCCAGCAGTTTAAGGGGTTGGGGCTACACCTTC
size: NA
J: TRBJ1-2
D: NA
V: TRBV28

CDR3: CASLSRTGVGKNIQYF
DNA: TGTGCCAGCCTCTCCCGGACAGGGGTGGGCAAAAACATTCAGTACTTC
size: NA
J: TRBJ2-4
D: TRBD1
V: TRBV19

CDR3: CASSVVSGNTEAFF
DNA: TGTGCCAGCAGCGTAGTCAGTGGGAACACTGAAGCTTTCTTT
size: NA
J: TRBJ1-1
D: NA
V: TRBV9

CDR3: CASRLTGDDGYTF
DNA: TGTGCCAGCAGATTAACAGGGGACGATGGCTACACCTTC
size: NA
J: TRBJ1-2
D: TRBD1
V: TRBV28

CDR3: CASSQEALGGGNSPLHF
DNA: TGCGCCAGCAGCCAAGAGGCCCTCGGAGGAGGCAATTCACCCCTCCACTTT
size: few
J: TRBJ1-6
D: NA
V: TRBV4-3

CDR3: CASSLQDRGYNEQFF
DNA: TGTGCCAGCAGCCTGCAGGACAGGGGCTACAATGAGCAGTTCTTC
size: NA
J: TRBJ2-1
D: TRBD1
V: TRBV9

CDR3: CASSLQGSPGETQYF
DNA: TGTGCCAGCAGCTTACAGGGGTCCCCAGGGGAGACCCAGTACTTC
size: NA
J: TRBJ2-5
D: NA
V: TRBV11-2

CDR3: CASSPNYEQYF
DNA: TGTGCCAGCAGTCCCAACTACGAGCAGTACTTC
size: NA
J: TRBJ2-7
D: NA
V: TRBV2

CDR3: CASSEGGGANQPQHF
DNA: TGTGCCAGCAGTGAAGGCGGAGGGGCCAATCAGCCCCAGCATTTT
size: few
J: TRBJ1-5
D: NA
V: TRBV6-1

CDR3: CASSLDLGDNSNQPQHF
DNA: TGTGCCAGCAGCTTAGATCTTGGGGACAATAGCAATCAGCCCCAGCATTTT
size: once
J: TRBJ1-5
D: NA
V: TRBV11-3

CDR3: CASSQDLFSTEAFF
DNA: TGTGCCAGCAGCCAAGATCTTTTCAGCACTGAAGCTTTCTTT
size: NA
J: TRBJ1-1
D: NA
V: TRBV14

CDR3: CASSDRQLHYGYTF
DNA: TGTGCCAGCAGTGATCGACAGCTTCACTATGGCTACACCTTC
size: NA
J: TRBJ1-2
D: NA
V: TRBV6-1

CDR3: CASSQSWSSYEQYF
DNA: TGTGCCAGCAGCCAATCCTGGAGCTCCTACGAGCAGTACTTC
size: NA
J: TRBJ2-7
D: NA
V: TRBV3-1/TRBV3-2

CDR3: CASSPDGVLSYEQYF
DNA: TGTGCCAGCAGCCCCGACGGAGTGTTGAGCTACGAGCAGTACTTC
size: NA
J: TRBJ2-7
D: NA
V: TRBV7-8

CDR3: CASRGTGEQPQHF
DNA: TGTGCCAGCAGAGGGACAGGGGAACAGCCCCAGCATTTT
size: NA
J: TRBJ1-5
D: TRBD1
V: TRBV2

CDR3: CASSYRGTGLDGEQYF
DNA: TGTGCCAGCAGTTACCGGGGGACAGGGCTCGATGGCGAGCAGTACTTC
size: NA
J: TRBJ2-7
D: TRBD1
V: TRBV6-5

CDR3: CASSPSGGGYTF
DNA: TGTGCCAGCAGCCCCTCAGGGGGAGGCTACACCTTC
size: NA
J: TRBJ1-2
D: TRBD1
V: TRBV7-3